This T cell receptor beta chain was recovered during a study of cytomegalovirus exposure and HLA in healthy donors. Germline V gene sequence: CDR1 MNHNS, CDR2 SASEGT. The V end lost 0 bases, the J end lost 6 bases, and 17 bases lay between the germline ends. The CDR3 runs 16 residues. On this clone itself: Its antigen is not known.

Findings and caveats of the study: It is likely that the observed cluster of highly shared sequence variants was a sequencing artifact.

Use of 60 Vbeta and 13 Jbeta primers characterized the PCR. Measured with immunoSEQ multiplex PCR; TCRdb has only the in-frame clones, and not every one. The sample has some 110,000 clones; around 73% are singletons. This rearrangement joins TRBV6-1 to TRBJ1-1; maybe TRBD1 (5 bases). The sequencing input was PBMCs. The sequence derives from a man in his fifties or sixties in good health and CMV-seropositive. The CDR3 loop reads CASSEALQLKGSEAFF. As DNA, the CDR3 is TGTGCCAGCAGTGAAGCATTACAATTAAAGGGGTCTGAAGCTTTCTTT.